The rows below give T cell receptor beta chains drawn from one sample of a study of T cell repertoires in cytomegalovirus infection. One entry per CDR3 protein, called by TCRdb with MiXCR from the reads. Altogether around 800,000 distinct CDR3 sequences are present, approximately 32% being singletons, with the ten largest covering roughly 12%. Antigens of these TCRs are unknown. The sample consisted of cultured CD8+ T cells from PBMCs, taken from culture after CMV antigen stimulation. The receptors were gathered from a human donor in good health (CMV status not recorded). Some clones in this sample may be carry-over from other donors' samples. Both conserved end residues are part of each CDR3. D genes are given only for firm matches. Size values are once, few and many counts, or a class for expanded clones, and some rows have none.

J gene,V gene,D gene,clone size,CDR3 DNA,CDR3 protein
TRBJ1-1,TRBV27,-,few,TGTGCCAGCAGTTTATCAGGGACCTACACTGAAGCTTTCTTT,CASSLSGTYTEAFF
TRBJ1-6,TRBV7-9,TRBD1,-,TGTGCCAGCAGCGGGACAGGGCGTAATTCACCCCTCCACTTT,CASSGTGRNSPLHF
TRBJ2-7,TRBV6-6,-,-,TGTGCCAGCAGTTACGGGGGTTGGGAGCAGTACTTC,CASSYGGWEQYF
TRBJ1-1,TRBV7-7,-,-,TGTGCTAGCAGCCCCTTCCTCAATACAGGGAATACTGAAGCTTTCTTT,CASSPFLNTGNTEAFF
TRBJ2-5,TRBV11-2,TRBD1,few,TGTGCCAGCAGCTTATCCCCCCGGACAGGGAAGGAGACCCAGTACTTC,CASSLSPRTGKETQYF
TRBJ2-4,TRBV6-6,TRBD1,-,TGTGCCAGCAGTTACGTACAGGGGGCCAAAAACATTCAGTACTTC,CASSYVQGAKNIQYF
TRBJ1-5,TRBV7-2,-,many,TGTGCCAGCAGCGATCTGGGGTACAGTCAGCCCCAGCATTTT,CASSDLGYSQPQHF
TRBJ2-2,TRBV19,-,-,TGTGCCAGTAGTTCCAGCCTCGGGGAGCTGTTTTTT,CASSSSLGELFF
TRBJ1-1,TRBV11-1,-,few,TGTGCCAGCATGGGGGGGATTACAGGGACTGAAGCTTTCTTT,CASMGGITGTEAFF
TRBJ2-5,TRBV7-9,-,few,TGTGCCAGCAGCTTAGATGTTGAACAAGAGACCCAGTACTTC,CASSLDVEQETQYF
TRBJ1-2,TRBV7-9,-,many,TGTGCCAGCAGCTCCGCCGGGGCCAGGAGGATCGGCTACACCTTC,CASSSAGARRIGYTF
TRBJ1-1,TRBV19,-,-,TGTGCCAGTAGTATAAGGGAAACGAACACTGAAGCTTTCTTT,CASSIRETNTEAFF
TRBJ2-5,TRBV6-5,TRBD1,few,TGTGCCAGCAGTTACCTAGAACAGGGGGCGCAAGAGACCCAGTACTTC,CASSYLEQGAQETQYF
TRBJ1-2,TRBV6-9,-,-,TGTGCCAGCAGTTTCCCTCCGGGACGGGGCTATGGCTACACCTTC,CASSFPPGRGYGYTF
TRBJ1-6,TRBV27,TRBD1,once,TGTGCCAGCCGAACAGGGGGCGACTCACCCCTCCACTTT,CASRTGGDSPLHF
TRBJ2-7,TRBV7-8,-,many,TGTGCCAGCAGCTTAGTGGGGGCCCCAAGGTCCTACGAGCAGTACTTC,CASSLVGAPRSYEQYF
TRBJ2-7,TRBV7-9,-,-,TGTGCCAGCAGCCCAATAATAGGACGAACCTACGAGCAGTACTTC,CASSPIIGRTYEQYF
TRBJ1-6,TRBV20-1,TRBD1,-,TGCAGTGCTAGTCGGACAGGGGGGACTTCACCCCTCCACTTT,CSASRTGGTSPLHF
TRBJ2-7,TRBV12-3/TRBV12-4,-,few,TGTGCCAGCAGTAATCCAGGGGACTACGAGCAGTACTTC,CASSNPGDYEQYF
TRBJ1-5,TRBV7-2,-,few,TGTGCCAGCAGCTCACCAAGGGTGAATAGCAATCAGCCCCAGCATTTT,CASSSPRVNSNQPQHF
TRBJ1-2,TRBV7-9,-,-,TGTGCCAGCAGCTTAGCAGGTCGTCGAAGCAACTATGGCTACACCTTC,CASSLAGRRSNYGYTF
TRBJ1-1,TRBV28,TRBD1,once,TGTGCCAGCAGTTTCCCCTACCGGGACAGGGCGGGGACTGAAGCTTTCTTT,CASSFPYRDRAGTEAFF
TRBJ2-1,TRBV19,TRBD2,-,TGTGCCAGTAGTATTTTAGCGGGGGGGCCGTGTAATGAGCAGTTCTTC,CASSILAGGPCNEQFF
TRBJ1-1,TRBV19,-,few,TGTGCCAGTAGTATAGACGGGGCCATGGCTGAAGCTTTCTTT,CASSIDGAMAEAFF
TRBJ2-3,TRBV6-2/TRBV6-3,-,few,TGTGCCAGCAGTTCTTTCGACAGTTACACAGATACGCAGTATTTT,CASSSFDSYTDTQYF
TRBJ1-1,TRBV6-1,-,-,TGTGCCAGCAGTGAAGATGAAGTGGAATATGAAGCTTTCTTT,CASSEDEVEYEAFF
TRBJ2-1,TRBV7-9,-,-,TGTGCCAGCAGCTTCACTACCCCCTACAATGAGCAGTTCTTC,CASSFTTPYNEQFF